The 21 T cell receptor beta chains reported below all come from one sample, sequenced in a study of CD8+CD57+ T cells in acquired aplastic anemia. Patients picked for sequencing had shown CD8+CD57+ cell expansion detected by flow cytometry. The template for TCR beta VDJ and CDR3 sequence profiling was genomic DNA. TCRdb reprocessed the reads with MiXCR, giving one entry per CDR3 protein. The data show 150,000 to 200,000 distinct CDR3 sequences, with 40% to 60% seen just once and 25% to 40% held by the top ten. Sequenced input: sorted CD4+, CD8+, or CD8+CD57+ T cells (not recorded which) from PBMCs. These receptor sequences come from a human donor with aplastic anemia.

The CDR3 reads CSARREVIFYGYTF. CDR3 DNA: TGCAGTGCTAGAAGGGAGGTAATATTCTATGGCTACACCTTC. The chain couples TRBV20-1 to TRBJ1-2; D uncertain. V lost 2 bases, J lost 4 bases, and 14 bases lay in between. CDR1 is DFQATT, CDR2 SNEGSKA, per germline (reference sequence). CDR3 size: 14 residues.

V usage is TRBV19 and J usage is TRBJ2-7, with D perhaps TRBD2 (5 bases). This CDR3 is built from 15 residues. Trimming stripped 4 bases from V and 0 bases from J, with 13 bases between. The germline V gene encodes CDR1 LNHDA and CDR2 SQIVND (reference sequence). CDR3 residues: CASSTDSTASYEQYF. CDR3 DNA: TGTGCCAGTAGTACGGACTCGACCGCCTCCTACGAGCAGTACTTC.

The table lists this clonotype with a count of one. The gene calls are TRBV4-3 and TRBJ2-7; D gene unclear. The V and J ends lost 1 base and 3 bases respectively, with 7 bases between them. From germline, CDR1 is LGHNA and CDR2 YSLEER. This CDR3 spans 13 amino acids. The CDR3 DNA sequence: TGCGCCAGCAGCCAAGGAAAATACTACGAGCAGTACTTC. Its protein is CASSQGKYYEQYF.

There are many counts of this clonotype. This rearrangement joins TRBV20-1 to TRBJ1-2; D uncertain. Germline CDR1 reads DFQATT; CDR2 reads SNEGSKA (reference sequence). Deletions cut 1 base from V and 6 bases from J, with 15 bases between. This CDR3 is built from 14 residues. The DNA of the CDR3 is TGCAGTGCTAGAGGACTGGCGTTAAGCGATGGCTACACCTTC. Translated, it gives CSARGLALSDGYTF.

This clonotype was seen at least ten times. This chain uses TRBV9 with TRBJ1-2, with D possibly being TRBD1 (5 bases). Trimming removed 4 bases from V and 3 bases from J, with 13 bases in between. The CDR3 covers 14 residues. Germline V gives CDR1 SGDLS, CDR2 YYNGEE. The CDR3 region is CASSLSGSYYGYTF. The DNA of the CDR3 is TGTGCCAGCAGCTTATCAGGGTCTTACTATGGCTACACCTTC.

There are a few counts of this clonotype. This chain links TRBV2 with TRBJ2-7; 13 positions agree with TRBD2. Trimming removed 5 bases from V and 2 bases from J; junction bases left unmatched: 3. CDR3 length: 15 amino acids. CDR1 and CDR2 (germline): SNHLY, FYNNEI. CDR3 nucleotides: TGTGCCAGCAGTCCCACTAGCGGGGGGGCCTACGAGCAGTACTTC. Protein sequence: CASSPTSGGAYEQYF.

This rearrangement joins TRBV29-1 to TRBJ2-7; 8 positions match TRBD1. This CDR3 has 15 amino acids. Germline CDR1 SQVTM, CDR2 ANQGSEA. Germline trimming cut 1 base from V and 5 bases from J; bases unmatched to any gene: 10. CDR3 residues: CSVEVGDRGYHEQYF. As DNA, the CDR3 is TGCAGCGTTGAAGTGGGAGACAGGGGATACCACGAGCAGTACTTC.

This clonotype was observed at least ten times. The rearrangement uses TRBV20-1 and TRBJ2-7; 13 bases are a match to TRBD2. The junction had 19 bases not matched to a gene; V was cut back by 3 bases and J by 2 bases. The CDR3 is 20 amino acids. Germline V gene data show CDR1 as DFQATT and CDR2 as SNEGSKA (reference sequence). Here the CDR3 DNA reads TGCAGTGCTAGGGACATCAAAGGGGGACTAGCGGGAACGCAGGCCTACGAGCAGTACTTC. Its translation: CSARDIKGGLAGTQAYEQYF.

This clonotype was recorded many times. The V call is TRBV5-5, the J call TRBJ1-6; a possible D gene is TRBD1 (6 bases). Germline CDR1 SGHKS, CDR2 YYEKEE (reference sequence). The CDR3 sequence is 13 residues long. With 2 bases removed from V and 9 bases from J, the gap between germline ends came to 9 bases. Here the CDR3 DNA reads TGTGCCAGCAGCTTACAGGGAGGTTCACCCCTCCACTTT. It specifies CASSLQGGSPLHF.

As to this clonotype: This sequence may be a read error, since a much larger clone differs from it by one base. The CDR3 is CASSPGWGTGELFF. CDR3 DNA: TGTGCCAGCAGCCCGGGCTGGGGGACCGGGGAGCTGTTTTTT. This chain connects TRBV7-6 to TRBJ2-2; either TRBD1 or TRBD2 may supply D (5 bases each). Germline V gene data show CDR1 as SGHVS and CDR2 as FNYEAQ. The CDR3 is 14 amino acids. Trimming stripped 5 bases from V and 5 bases from J, with 12 bases between.

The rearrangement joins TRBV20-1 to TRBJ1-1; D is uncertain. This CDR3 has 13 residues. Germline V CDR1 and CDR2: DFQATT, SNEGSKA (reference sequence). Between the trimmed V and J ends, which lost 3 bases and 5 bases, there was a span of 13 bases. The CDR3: CSARKVGGTEAFF. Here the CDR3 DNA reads TGCAGTGCTAGGAAGGTCGGTGGGACTGAAGCTTTCTTT.

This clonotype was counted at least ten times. The CDR3 region is CASSDGEQYF. CDR3 bases: TGTGCCAGCAGCGACGGGGAGCAGTACTTC. This sequence joins TRBV7-2 and TRBJ2-7; D gene uncertain. The germline V gene encodes CDR1 SGHTA and CDR2 FQGNSA. The V gene lost 5 bases and the J gene lost 7 bases, with 6 bases spanning the gap. The CDR3 loop spans 10 amino acids.

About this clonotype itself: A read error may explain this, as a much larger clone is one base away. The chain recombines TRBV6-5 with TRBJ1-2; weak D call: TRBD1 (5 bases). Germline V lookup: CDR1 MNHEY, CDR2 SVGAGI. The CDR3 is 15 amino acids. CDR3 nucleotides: TGTGCCAGCAGTTACGATGGATGGGGCGAGTATGGCTGCACCTTC. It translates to CASSYDGWGEYGCTF.

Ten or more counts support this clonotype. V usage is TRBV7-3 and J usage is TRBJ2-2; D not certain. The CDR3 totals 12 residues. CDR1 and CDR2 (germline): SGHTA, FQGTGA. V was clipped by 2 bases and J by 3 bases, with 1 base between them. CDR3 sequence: CASSLHTGELFF. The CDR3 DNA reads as TGTGCCAGCAGCTTACACACCGGGGAGCTGTTTTTT.

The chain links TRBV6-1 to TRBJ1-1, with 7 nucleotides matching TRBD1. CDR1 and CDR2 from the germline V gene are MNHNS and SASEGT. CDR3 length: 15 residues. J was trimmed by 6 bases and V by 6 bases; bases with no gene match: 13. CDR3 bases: TGTGCCAGCAGGGAGGCTCTCGGGACAGCTTCTGAAGCTTTCTTT. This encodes CASREALGTASEAFF.

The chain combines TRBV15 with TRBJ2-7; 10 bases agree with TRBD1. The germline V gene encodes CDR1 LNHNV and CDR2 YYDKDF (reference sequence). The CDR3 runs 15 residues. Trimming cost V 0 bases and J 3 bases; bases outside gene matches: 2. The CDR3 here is CATSRDRTGGYEQYF. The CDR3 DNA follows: TGTGCCACCAGCAGAGATAGGACAGGGGGCTACGAGCAGTACTTC.

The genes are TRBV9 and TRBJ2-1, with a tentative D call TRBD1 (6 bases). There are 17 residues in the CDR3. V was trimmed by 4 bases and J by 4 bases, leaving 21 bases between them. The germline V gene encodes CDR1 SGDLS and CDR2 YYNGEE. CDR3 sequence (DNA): TGTGCCAGCAGCTCCCCTCTTGGGGGACACAAATACAATGAGCAGTTCTTC. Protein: CASSSPLGGHKYNEQFF.

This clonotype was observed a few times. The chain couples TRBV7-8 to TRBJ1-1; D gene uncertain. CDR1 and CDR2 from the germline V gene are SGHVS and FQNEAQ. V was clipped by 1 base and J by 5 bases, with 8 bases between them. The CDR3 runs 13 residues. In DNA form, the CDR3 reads TGTGCCAGCAGCTTAGTCCTACAGACTGAAGCTTTCTTT. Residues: CASSLVLQTEAFF. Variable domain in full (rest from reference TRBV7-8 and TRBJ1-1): GAGVSQSPRYKVAKRGQDVALRCDPISGHVSLFWYQQALGQGPEFLTYFQNEAQLDKSGLPSDRFFAERPEGSVSTLKIQRTQQEDSAVYLCASSLVLQTEAFFGQGTRLTVV.

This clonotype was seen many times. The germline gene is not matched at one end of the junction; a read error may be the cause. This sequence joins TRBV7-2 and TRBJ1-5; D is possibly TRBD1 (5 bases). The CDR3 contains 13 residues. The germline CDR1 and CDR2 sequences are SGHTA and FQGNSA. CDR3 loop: CANSLEGNQPQHF. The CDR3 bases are TGTGCCAACAGCTTAGAGGGGAATCAGCCCCAGCATTTT.

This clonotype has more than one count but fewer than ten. The CDR3 DNA is TGCAGTGCTAGCACACCCTCCTACGAGCAGTACTTC. It yields the protein CSASTPSYEQYF. The chain joins TRBV20-1 to TRBJ2-7; D is unclear. Germline V gene sequence: CDR1 DFQATT, CDR2 SNEGSKA (reference sequence). The CDR3 has 12 amino acids. V was cut by 3 bases and J by 0 bases, with 6 bases left in between.

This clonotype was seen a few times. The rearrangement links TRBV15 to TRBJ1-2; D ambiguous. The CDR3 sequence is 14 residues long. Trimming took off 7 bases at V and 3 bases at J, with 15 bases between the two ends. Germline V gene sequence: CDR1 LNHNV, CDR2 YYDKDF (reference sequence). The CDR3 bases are TGTGCCACCATCAAGGACCGGGGAGACTATGGCTACACCTTC. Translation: CATIKDRGDYGYTF.